This T cell receptor beta chain stems from a study of cytomegalovirus exposure and HLA in healthy donors. Notes on this clone: Its antigen is still unknown.

Sequencing was performed with immunoSEQ multiplex PCR; in TCRdb, only in-frame clones are kept and a portion is missing. The table includes 150,000 or so clones, approximately 86% detected once. The CDR3 is 15 amino acids. J was trimmed by 0 bases and V by 5 bases; bases with no gene match: 6. CDR1 is MNHEY and CDR2 is SVGAGI in the germline V gene. It was the roughly 130-subject validation cohort, separate from the roughly 700-subject first cohort, to which the donors belonged. Study-level results: One later analysis, an examination of the roughly 130 validation repertoires, found that first-cohort TCR clusters tended to co-occur in them.

The receptor was derived from a man aged 18-30 years in good health and CMV-seropositive. V and J are TRBV6-5 and TRBJ2-7, with 8 nucleotides matching TRBD1. Sequenced: PBMCs. CDR3 sequence: CASSIRTGSSYEQYF. In nucleotides, the CDR3 is TGTGCCAGCAGTATTAGGACAGGGAGCTCCTACGAGCAGTACTTC.